Described below is a single T cell receptor beta chain sequence and its context. Using immunoSEQ multiplex PCR, the repertoire was profiled, and TCRdb retains in-frame clones only, with some absent. The table records some 220,000 clones, 85% of them present only once. The V gene's germline CDR1 is ENHRY and CDR2 SYGVKD. V was clipped by 8 bases and J by 10 bases; unmatched bases: 14. The CDR3 spans 14 residues. These data are taken from a study of blood T cell repertoires in COVID-19. Study details: Samples came from the United States, Italy and Spain, spanning acute and convalescent COVID-19. From T cells, B-cell-depleted T cells, or PBMCs came the material, which was cDNA or gDNA.

The chain joins TRBV10-3 to TRBJ2-1, with 7 bases fitting TRBD2. The specimen was peripheral blood. The TCR sequence derives from an older woman with active or convalescent COVID-19. The CDR3 DNA follows: TGTGCCATCGCCGAATTTGGGGGAGGGAGAGAGCAGTTCTTC. Amino acids: CAIAEFGGGREQFF.